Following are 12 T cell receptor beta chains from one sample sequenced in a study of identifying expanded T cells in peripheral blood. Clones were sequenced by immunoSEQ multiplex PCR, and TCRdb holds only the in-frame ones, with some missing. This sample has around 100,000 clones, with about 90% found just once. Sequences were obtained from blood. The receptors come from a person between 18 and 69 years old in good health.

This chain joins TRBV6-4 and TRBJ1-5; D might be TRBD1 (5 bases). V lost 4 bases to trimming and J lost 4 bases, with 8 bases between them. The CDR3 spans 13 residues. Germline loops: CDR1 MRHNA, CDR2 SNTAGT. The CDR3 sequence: CASSGGLNQPQHF. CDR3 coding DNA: TGTGCCAGCAGTGGGGGACTTAATCAGCCCCAGCATTTT.

CDR3 DNA sequence: TGTGCCAGTAGTATATTCACATCTGGAAACACCATATATTTT. It encodes CASSIFTSGNTIYF. This chain joins TRBV19 and TRBJ1-3; D is unresolved. With 2 bases removed from V and 1 base from J, the gap between germline ends came to 6 bases. The CDR3 length is 14 residues. Germline lookup yields CDR1 LNHDA and CDR2 SQIVND (reference sequence).

DNA for the CDR3: TGTGCCAGCAGCTTAGGGACGACAGAAGGGGGTGAGCAGTACTTC. Translating it yields CASSLGTTEGGEQYF. The chain carries TRBV7-8 and TRBJ2-7, with a weak D call TRBD1 (6 bases). The CDR3 has 15 residues. V gave up 1 base and J gave up 7 bases, with 17 bases separating them. Germline V lookup: CDR1 SGHVS, CDR2 FQNEAQ.

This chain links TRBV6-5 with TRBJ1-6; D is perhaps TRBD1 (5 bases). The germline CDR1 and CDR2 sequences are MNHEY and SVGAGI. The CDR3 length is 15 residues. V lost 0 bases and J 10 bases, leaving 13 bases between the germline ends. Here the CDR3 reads CASSYSGQGGSPLHF. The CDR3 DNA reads TGTGCCAGCAGTTACTCTGGCCAGGGAGGCTCACCCCTCCACTTT.

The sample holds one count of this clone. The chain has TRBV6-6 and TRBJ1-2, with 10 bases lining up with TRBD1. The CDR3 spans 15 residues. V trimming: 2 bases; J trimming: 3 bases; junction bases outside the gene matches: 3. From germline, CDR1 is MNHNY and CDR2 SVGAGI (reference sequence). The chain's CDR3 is CASSYPTGGYYGYTF. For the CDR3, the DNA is TGTGCCAGCAGTTACCCGACAGGGGGCTACTATGGCTACACCTTC.

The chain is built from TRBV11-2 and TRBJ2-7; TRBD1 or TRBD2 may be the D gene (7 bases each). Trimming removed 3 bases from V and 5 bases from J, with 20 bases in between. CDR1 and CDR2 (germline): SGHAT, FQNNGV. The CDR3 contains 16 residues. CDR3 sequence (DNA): TGTGCCAGCAGCTTCTCATCAGGGGGAGGGAGGGACGAGCAGTACTTC. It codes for CASSFSSGGGRDEQYF.

CDR3 nucleotides: TGCGCCAGCAGCGGGGGACAGGACTATCAAGAGACCCAGTACTTC. It codes for CASSGGQDYQETQYF. The chain combines TRBV5-1 with TRBJ2-5, with 8 positions matching TRBD1. J gave up 2 bases and V 4 bases, and 7 bases lay outside the gene matches. This CDR3 comprises 15 residues. The germline V gene has CDR1 SGHRS and CDR2 YFSETQ.

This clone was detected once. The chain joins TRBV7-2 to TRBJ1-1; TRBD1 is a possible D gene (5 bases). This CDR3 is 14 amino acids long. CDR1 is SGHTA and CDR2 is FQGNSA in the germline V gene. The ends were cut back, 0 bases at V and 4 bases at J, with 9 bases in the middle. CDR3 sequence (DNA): TGTGCCAGCAGCTTAGCGTCGGGACTCACTGAAGCTTTCTTT. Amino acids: CASSLASGLTEAFF. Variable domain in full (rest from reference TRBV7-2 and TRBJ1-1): GAGVSQSPSNKVTEKGKDVELRCDPISGHTALYWYRQSLGQGLEFLIYFQGNSAPDKSGLPSDRFSAERTGGSVSTLTIQRTQQEDSAVYLCASSLASGLTEAFFGQGTRLTVV.

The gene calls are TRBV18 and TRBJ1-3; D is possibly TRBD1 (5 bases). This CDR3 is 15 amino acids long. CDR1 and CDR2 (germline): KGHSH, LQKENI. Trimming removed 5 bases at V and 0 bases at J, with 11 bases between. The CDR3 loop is CASSTGDGSGNTIYF. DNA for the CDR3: TGTGCCAGCTCAACGGGGGACGGCTCTGGAAACACCATATATTTT. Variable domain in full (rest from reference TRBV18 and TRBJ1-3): NAGVMQNPRHLVRRRGQEARLRCSPMKGHSHVYWYRQLPEEGLKFMVYLQKENIIDESGMPKERFSAEFPKEGPSILRIQQVVRGDSAAYFCASSTGDGSGNTIYFGEGSWLTVV.

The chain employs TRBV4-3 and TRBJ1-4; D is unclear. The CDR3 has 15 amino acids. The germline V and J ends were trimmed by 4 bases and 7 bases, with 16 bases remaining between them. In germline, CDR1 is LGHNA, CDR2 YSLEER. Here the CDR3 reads CASSPNPTAVEKLFF. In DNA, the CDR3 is TGCGCCAGCAGCCCAAATCCGACGGCCGTTGAAAAACTGTTTTTT.

The DNA of the CDR3 is TGTGCCTGGAGTGTAGGTCACAGGGACTCCTACAATGAGCAGTTCTTC. Its translation is CAWSVGHRDSYNEQFF. The rearrangement links TRBV30 to TRBJ2-1; possible D gene TRBD1, 6 bases. The CDR3 contains 16 residues. The ends were cut back, 0 bases at V and 0 bases at J, with 12 bases in the middle. CDR1 and CDR2 from the germline V gene are GTSNPN and SVGIG (reference sequence). Looking up the rest from reference TRBV30 and TRBJ2-1 gives the full variable domain: SQTIHQWPATLVQPVGSPLSLECTVEGTSNPNLYWYRQAAGRGLQLLFYSVGIGQISSEVPQNLSASRPQDRQFILSSKKLLLSDSGFYLCAWSVGHRDSYNEQFFGPGTRLTVL.

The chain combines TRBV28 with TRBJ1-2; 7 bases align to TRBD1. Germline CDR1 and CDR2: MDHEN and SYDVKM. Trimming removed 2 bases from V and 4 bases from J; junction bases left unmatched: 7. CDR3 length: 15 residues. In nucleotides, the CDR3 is TGTGCCAGCAGTTTACTTACAGGGGCGGGCTATGGCTACACCTTC. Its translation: CASSLLTGAGYGYTF.